These T cell receptor beta chains were read from a single sample in a study of neurological immune-mediated disorders. TCRdb itself ran the 5' RACE reads through MiXCR, one entry per CDR3 protein. The table lists 20,000 to 25,000 distinct CDR3 sequences, less than 8% of them singletons. Source material: CD8+ T cells from blood. Receptors originate from a young man in good health. CDR3s include the opening cysteine and the closing phenylalanine or tryptophan. D genes are given only for firm matches. Size is stated for part of the rows, as once, few or many counts, or as a class when the clone is expanded.

j_call: TRBJ1-5
clone_size: many
d_call: NA
v_call: TRBV20-1
cdr3_nt: TGCAGTGCAGAACCGGACTTCACTAATCAGCCCCAGCATTTT
cdr3_aa: CSAEPDFTNQPQHF

j_call: TRBJ1-5
clone_size: many
d_call: NA
v_call: TRBV20-1
cdr3_nt: TGCAGTGCTAGTACGGGAAGAGGCAATCAGCCCCAGCATTTT
cdr3_aa: CSASTGRGNQPQHF

j_call: TRBJ1-6
clone_size: many
d_call: NA
v_call: TRBV20-1
cdr3_nt: TGCAGTGCTAGTTTCGGGGGGGCAACAGGGAATTCACCCCTCCACTTT
cdr3_aa: CSASFGGATGNSPLHF

j_call: TRBJ1-1
clone_size: many
d_call: NA
v_call: TRBV27
cdr3_nt: TGTGCCAGCAGTTTGTGGCAGAACACTGAAGCTTTCTTT
cdr3_aa: CASSLWQNTEAFF

j_call: TRBJ1-1
clone_size: NA
d_call: NA
v_call: TRBV19
cdr3_nt: TGTGCCAGTAGTATTACGGCAATGAACACTGAAGCTTTCTTT
cdr3_aa: CASSITAMNTEAFF

j_call: TRBJ1-1
clone_size: few
d_call: NA
v_call: TRBV28
cdr3_nt: TGTGCCAGCAGTTTAGGGTTCTCCGGAAACACTGAAGCTTTCTTT
cdr3_aa: CASSLGFSGNTEAFF

j_call: TRBJ2-7
clone_size: many
d_call: TRBD1
v_call: TRBV5-1
cdr3_nt: TGCGCCAGCAGCTTGGAGGGGGCCGGCTTCGACGAGCAGTACTTC
cdr3_aa: CASSLEGAGFDEQYF

j_call: TRBJ2-1
clone_size: many
d_call: NA
v_call: TRBV7-9
cdr3_nt: TGTGCCAGCAGCTTAAGGAATAGGGATGAGCAGTTCTTC
cdr3_aa: CASSLRNRDEQFF

j_call: TRBJ1-2
clone_size: many
d_call: NA
v_call: TRBV7-3
cdr3_nt: TGTGCCAGCAGCCCTACCGGGGGACAAGATTCGGGCTACACCTTC
cdr3_aa: CASSPTGGQDSGYTF

j_call: TRBJ1-1
clone_size: many
d_call: NA
v_call: TRBV27
cdr3_nt: TGTGCCAGCAGTTTAATAGCCTACACTGAAGCTTTCTTT
cdr3_aa: CASSLIAYTEAFF

j_call: TRBJ1-6
clone_size: few
d_call: NA
v_call: TRBV2
cdr3_nt: TGTGCCAGCAGTGACTATTCACCCCTCCACTTT
cdr3_aa: CASSDYSPLHF

j_call: TRBJ2-2
clone_size: many
d_call: NA
v_call: TRBV27
cdr3_nt: TGTGCCAGCAGCAGGACCGCGGGGGAGCTGTTTTTT
cdr3_aa: CASSRTAGELFF

j_call: TRBJ1-6
clone_size: many
d_call: NA
v_call: TRBV7-6
cdr3_nt: TGTGCCAGCAGCTTAGAAAGAGGGACCCTCCACTTT
cdr3_aa: CASSLERGTLHF

j_call: TRBJ2-1
clone_size: many
d_call: NA
v_call: TRBV7-6
cdr3_nt: TGTGCCAGCAGCTTAGGTCGTCGACGGGGCACCCGAGAACACAATGAGCAGTTCTTC
cdr3_aa: CASSLGRRRGTREHNEQFF

j_call: TRBJ2-5
clone_size: many
d_call: TRBD1
v_call: TRBV4-1
cdr3_nt: TGCGCCAGCAGACCCGGGACAGGCCCTCAAGAGACCCAGTACTTC
cdr3_aa: CASRPGTGPQETQYF

j_call: TRBJ1-1
clone_size: many
d_call: NA
v_call: TRBV27
cdr3_nt: TGTGCCAGCAGTTTATGGGGGCTGGACACTGAAGCTTTCTTT
cdr3_aa: CASSLWGLDTEAFF

j_call: TRBJ2-1
clone_size: many
d_call: NA
v_call: TRBV5-5
cdr3_nt: TGTGCCAGCAGCTTGTTCTCCCCCCTAAATCTAGTCAATGAGCAGTTCTTC
cdr3_aa: CASSLFSPLNLVNEQFF

j_call: TRBJ2-7
clone_size: many
d_call: TRBD1
v_call: TRBV4-1
cdr3_nt: TGCGCCAGCAGCCAGAAGACAGGGGTGAGCGAGCAGTACTTC
cdr3_aa: CASSQKTGVSEQYF

j_call: TRBJ2-7
clone_size: many
d_call: NA
v_call: TRBV7-7
cdr3_nt: TGTGCTAGCAGCTTAGAAGCGGGCTACGAGCAGTACTTC
cdr3_aa: CASSLEAGYEQYF

j_call: TRBJ1-1
clone_size: many
d_call: NA
v_call: TRBV9
cdr3_nt: TGTGCCAGCAGCGTATTAAAGAACACTGAAGCTTTCTTT
cdr3_aa: CASSVLKNTEAFF

j_call: TRBJ1-2
clone_size: many
d_call: NA
v_call: TRBV7-9
cdr3_nt: TGTGCCAGCAGCCATCGGGGCAGAACTCTCTATGGCTACACCTTC
cdr3_aa: CASSHRGRTLYGYTF

j_call: TRBJ2-2
clone_size: many
d_call: NA
v_call: TRBV9
cdr3_nt: TGTGCCACCCGATCGAGGGGGGACACCGGGGAGCTGTTTTTT
cdr3_aa: CATRSRGDTGELFF

j_call: TRBJ2-7
clone_size: many
d_call: TRBD1
v_call: TRBV7-8
cdr3_nt: TGTGCCAGCAGTACCCAGGGGGCAGGCTACGAGCAGTACTTC
cdr3_aa: CASSTQGAGYEQYF

j_call: TRBJ2-7
clone_size: many
d_call: NA
v_call: TRBV7-9
cdr3_nt: TGTGCCAGCAGCACGCCGGGACGGGGTGAGCAGTACTTC
cdr3_aa: CASSTPGRGEQYF

j_call: TRBJ1-1
clone_size: many
d_call: NA
v_call: TRBV12-3/TRBV12-4
cdr3_nt: TGTGCCAGCGATTTCGGCCCGAACACTGAAGCTTTCTTT
cdr3_aa: CASDFGPNTEAFF

j_call: TRBJ2-5
clone_size: many
d_call: NA
v_call: TRBV6-1
cdr3_nt: TGTGCCAGCGCTCTTGTACAAGAGACCCAGTACTTC
cdr3_aa: CASALVQETQYF

j_call: TRBJ2-7
clone_size: many
d_call: NA
v_call: TRBV12-3/TRBV12-4
cdr3_nt: TGTGCCAGCAGCCTTAACTACGAGCAGTACTTC
cdr3_aa: CASSLNYEQYF

j_call: TRBJ1-1
clone_size: few
d_call: NA
v_call: TRBV29-1
cdr3_nt: TGCAGCTACCTCGTGAGTCCGAACACTGAAGCTTTCTTT
cdr3_aa: CSYLVSPNTEAFF

j_call: TRBJ1-1
clone_size: many
d_call: NA
v_call: TRBV5-1
cdr3_nt: TGCGCCAGCAGCTTGGGGTTGGCTCCTTTGAACACTGAAGCTTTCTTT
cdr3_aa: CASSLGLAPLNTEAFF

j_call: TRBJ2-3
clone_size: many
d_call: NA
v_call: TRBV9
cdr3_nt: TGTGCCAGCAGCGTAGACGGGCAGGCAGGTGATACGCAGTATTTT
cdr3_aa: CASSVDGQAGDTQYF

j_call: TRBJ1-4
clone_size: many
d_call: NA
v_call: TRBV6-5
cdr3_nt: TGTGCCAGCAGTTACTCGGAGGGGGAAATTGAAAAACTGTTTTTT
cdr3_aa: CASSYSEGEIEKLFF

j_call: TRBJ2-1
clone_size: many
d_call: NA
v_call: TRBV9
cdr3_nt: TGTGCCAGCAGCGTAGACTTCGCTACGTACAATGAGCAGTTCTTC
cdr3_aa: CASSVDFATYNEQFF

j_call: TRBJ2-7
clone_size: many
d_call: TRBD1
v_call: TRBV7-9
cdr3_nt: TGTGCCAGCAGCCCAGCCGGGACAGGCCTCTACGAGCAGTACTTC
cdr3_aa: CASSPAGTGLYEQYF

j_call: TRBJ1-1
clone_size: many
d_call: NA
v_call: TRBV27
cdr3_nt: TGTGCCAGCAGTCAACGGGGGATGAACACTGAAGCTTTCTTT
cdr3_aa: CASSQRGMNTEAFF

j_call: TRBJ2-7
clone_size: many
d_call: NA
v_call: TRBV7-9
cdr3_nt: TGTGCCAGCAGCAAACCTGAATATCCCTACGAGCAGTACTTC
cdr3_aa: CASSKPEYPYEQYF

j_call: TRBJ2-7
clone_size: NA
d_call: NA
v_call: TRBV5-1
cdr3_nt: TGCGCCAGCAGCTTTTATGGCAGCAGGTACGAGCAGTACTTC
cdr3_aa: CASSFYGSRYEQYF

j_call: TRBJ1-1
clone_size: many
d_call: NA
v_call: TRBV5-1
cdr3_nt: TGCGCCAGCAGCCCGATGACGGCGGCTGAAGCTTTCTTT
cdr3_aa: CASSPMTAAEAFF

j_call: TRBJ2-7
clone_size: many
d_call: NA
v_call: TRBV7-3
cdr3_nt: TGTGCCAGCAGCTTTACAGGCGGAGGGGCCTACGAGCAGTACTTC
cdr3_aa: CASSFTGGGAYEQYF

j_call: TRBJ2-7
clone_size: many
d_call: NA
v_call: TRBV7-9
cdr3_nt: TGTGCCAGCAGCTTATCCCCCTTGGGCTACGAGCAGTACTTC
cdr3_aa: CASSLSPLGYEQYF

j_call: TRBJ2-5
clone_size: many
d_call: NA
v_call: TRBV20-1
cdr3_nt: TGCAGTGCTACCGACTGGCGGACCCAAGAGACCCAGTACTTC
cdr3_aa: CSATDWRTQETQYF

j_call: TRBJ1-2
clone_size: many
d_call: NA
v_call: TRBV27
cdr3_nt: TGTGCCAGCAGTGTAGGGGACCGCTTCACCTTC
cdr3_aa: CASSVGDRFTF

j_call: TRBJ2-7
clone_size: many
d_call: TRBD1
v_call: TRBV9
cdr3_nt: TGTGCCAGCAGCGCTGGGACAGGGGATTACTACGAGCAGTACTTC
cdr3_aa: CASSAGTGDYYEQYF

j_call: TRBJ1-6
clone_size: many
d_call: NA
v_call: TRBV5-6
cdr3_nt: TGTGCCAGCAGCTTGAAACCGACAGCCCACTATAATTCACCCCTCCACTTT
cdr3_aa: CASSLKPTAHYNSPLHF

j_call: TRBJ1-4
clone_size: many
d_call: NA
v_call: TRBV30
cdr3_nt: TGTGCCTGGAGCGCTATTCGAGTTCACGAACTGTTTTTT
cdr3_aa: CAWSAIRVHELFF

j_call: TRBJ1-2
clone_size: many
d_call: NA
v_call: TRBV7-9
cdr3_nt: TGTGCCAGCAGCTCTGTTGTGGAGAACTATGGCTACACCTTC
cdr3_aa: CASSSVVENYGYTF

j_call: TRBJ1-1
clone_size: many
d_call: NA
v_call: TRBV9
cdr3_nt: TGTGCCAGCAGCTCCGAGGGAACAGGGAACACTGAAGCTTTCTTT
cdr3_aa: CASSSEGTGNTEAFF